These T cell receptor beta chains were read from a single sample in a study of beta chain features in type 1 diabetes. Libraries were prepared by immunoSEQ multiplex PCR; TCRdb keeps only in-frame clonotypes and omits some of them. This sample carries about 160,000 clones, roughly 63% of them seen once, and the ten largest clones take roughly 0.092%. Sequencing was done on a sample of naive CD4+ T cells from blood. These receptors were taken from a man in his thirties or forties with type 1 diabetes. Both conserved end residues are part of each CDR3. A D gene is named only where the DNA matches it firmly. Clone sizes are given selectively: once, few, many, or a class where the clone is expanded.

>TRBJ2-5|NA|TRBV14|NA
TGTGCCAGCAGCCAGAGTGGGACACACCGTCAAGAGACCCAGTACTTC
CASSQSGTHRQETQYF
>TRBJ1-1|NA|TRBV29-1|NA
TGCAGCGTTGGTAATAGACAGTGGGAGGTGTCGATCACTGAAGCTTTCTTT
CSVGNRQWEVSITEAFF
>TRBJ1-2|NA|TRBV19|TRBD1
TGTGCCAGTAGTGCCGCCCGGGACAGATTATATGGCTACACCTTC
CASSAARDRLYGYTF
>TRBJ1-6|NA|TRBV9|NA
TGTGCCAGCAGCGTAGACGGGTGGTTTGAGGATTCACCCCTCCACTTT
CASSVDGWFEDSPLHF
>TRBJ2-7|NA|TRBV28|TRBD1
TGTGCCAGCAGGCTACAGGGGGCGCAGTACGAGCAGTACTTC
CASRLQGAQYEQYF
>TRBJ2-7|NA|TRBV29-1|TRBD1
TGCAGCGGTAGCCGGGACAGCACCTACGAGCAGTACTTC
CSGSRDSTYEQYF
>TRBJ2-7|NA|TRBV7-9|NA
TGTGCCAGCAGCTTAGGAGGCGGGCTCTCCTACGAGCAGTACTTC
CASSLGGGLSYEQYF
>TRBJ1-1|NA|TRBV2|TRBD1
TGTGCCAGCAGTGTGGGGACAGTTGCGACTTTCTTT
CASSVGTVATFF
>TRBJ2-5|NA|TRBV5-6|NA
TGTGCCAGCAGCTTGTCAGTCGTAGAGACCCAGTACTTC
CASSLSVVETQYF
>TRBJ1-1|few|TRBV30|TRBD1
TGTGCCTGGAGTCGGGACAGGCGTACTGAAGCTTTCTTT
CAWSRDRRTEAFF
>TRBJ1-5|NA|TRBV9|NA
TGTGCCAGCAGCCCCACCCTCGTGGGGCCCCAGCATTTT
CASSPTLVGPQHF
>TRBJ2-3|few|TRBV4-3|TRBD2
TGCGCCAGCAGCCAAGCCCTAGCGGGGGGGCGAGATACGCAGTATTTT
CASSQALAGGRDTQYF
>TRBJ2-5|NA|TRBV7-2|NA
TGTGCCAGCAGCTTAGGGGCAGGGGTTGAGACCCAGTACTTC
CASSLGAGVETQYF
>TRBJ2-3|NA|TRBV10-3|TRBD2
TGTGCCATCAGCAGAGCGGGGGGGCAAACAGATACGCAGTATTTT
CAISRAGGQTDTQYF
>TRBJ2-5|NA|TRBV5-1|NA
TGCGCCAGCAGTCGCCCGGGGAGAGAGACCCAGTACTTC
CASSRPGRETQYF
>TRBJ2-3|few|TRBV28|NA
TGTGCCAGCAGTTTGAGTGTGGTGACAGATACGCAGTATTTT
CASSLSVVTDTQYF
>TRBJ1-5|NA|TRBV2|NA
TGTGCCAGCAGTGAAGAACATTATAGCAATCAGCCCCAGCATTTT
CASSEEHYSNQPQHF
>TRBJ2-3|NA|TRBV15|NA
TGTGCCACCAGCAGAGGGCAAGGGGTTAATACGCAGTATTTT
CATSRGQGVNTQYF
>TRBJ1-5|NA|TRBV2|TRBD1
TGTGCCAGCAGCAGACAGGGGACAGGCAATCAGCCCCAGCATTTT
CASSRQGTGNQPQHF
>TRBJ2-5|NA|TRBV6-5|NA
TGTGCCAGCAGTTACTCGGGAGGTTACGTCGAGACCCAGTACTTC
CASSYSGGYVETQYF
>TRBJ2-1|NA|TRBV2|NA
TGTGCCAGCAGGGGATACAATGAGCAGTTCTTC
CASRGYNEQFF
>TRBJ1-6|NA|TRBV25-1|NA
TGTGCCAGCGGGGGATCAGACAGGACTTATTCACCCCTCCACTTT
CASGGSDRTYSPLHF
>TRBJ2-3|NA|TRBV7-2|TRBD1
TGTGCCAGCAGCGACTGGGGACAGGGGGAGGCAGATACGCAGTATTTT
CASSDWGQGEADTQYF
>TRBJ1-1|NA|TRBV21-1|NA
TGTGCCAGCGGTTACGGTGGGGCTTTCTTT
CASGYGGAFF
>TRBJ1-2|NA|TRBV4-3|NA
TGCGCCAGCAGCCACAGGGATTACTATGGCTACACCTTC
CASSHRDYYGYTF
>TRBJ2-3|NA|TRBV5-4|NA
TGTGCCAGCAGGCTCGGTAGGGGCACAGATACGCAGTATTTT
CASRLGRGTDTQYF
>TRBJ2-6|NA|TRBV4-3|NA
TGCGCCAGCAGCCACGGGTCCTCTGGGGCCAACGTCCTGACTTTC
CASSHGSSGANVLTF
>TRBJ2-3|NA|TRBV7-2|TRBD2
TGTGCCAGCAGCCCGACTAGCGGGGGGCCAGGGGATACGCAGTATTTT
CASSPTSGGPGDTQYF
>TRBJ2-7|NA|TRBV14|NA
TGTGCCAGCAGCCAAGGGGCTGTCAGCGAGCAGTACTTC
CASSQGAVSEQYF
>TRBJ1-2|NA|TRBV7-9|NA
TGTGCCAGCAGCCCCTCCGCGGGGGGCAATGGCTACACCTTC
CASSPSAGGNGYTF
>TRBJ1-4|NA|TRBV10-3|NA
TGTGCCATCGGCGAGGCCAATGATCGTAAACTGTTTTTT
CAIGEANDRKLFF
>TRBJ2-1|NA|TRBV10-3|TRBD2
TGTGCCATCAGTGAGTCAGGAGGTAGGGCGGGGGGCCCCTCAAATGAGCAGTTCTTC
CAISESGGRAGGPSNEQFF
>TRBJ2-5|few|TRBV18|NA
TGTGCCAGCTCACCCCGGAGGGACCAAGAGACCCAGTACTTC
CASSPRRDQETQYF
>TRBJ2-2|NA|TRBV30|NA
TGTGCCTGGAGTCAGAACACCGGGGAGCTGTTTTTT
CAWSQNTGELFF
>TRBJ2-4|NA|TRBV7-9|NA
TGTGCCAGCAGCCCCGGCGGTGGTCGTCAAAACATTCAGTACTTC
CASSPGGGRQNIQYF
>TRBJ2-7|NA|TRBV13|NA
TGTGCCAGCAGCTTAGGCGTCCTCTCGGGTTACGAGCAGTACTTC
CASSLGVLSGYEQYF
>TRBJ1-6|NA|TRBV7-9|NA
TGTGCCAGCAGCTTACGCGAGGAGAGGAATTCACCCCTCCACTTT
CASSLREERNSPLHF
>TRBJ1-1|NA|TRBV30|NA
TGTGCCTGGAGAGTTCCTGGACAGAACACTGAAGCTTTCTTT
CAWRVPGQNTEAFF
>TRBJ1-5|few|TRBV16|NA
TGTGCCAGCAGCCCCCAAAGAAGTGAAGCCCAGCATTTT
CASSPQRSEAQHF
>TRBJ1-1|few|TRBV9|NA
TGTGCCAGCAGCGTAGATGAGGGCTTCGGAACTGAAGCTTTCTTT
CASSVDEGFGTEAFF
>TRBJ1-4|NA|TRBV19|NA
TGTGCCAGTAGTATTGTCACGGATGAAAAACTGTTTTTT
CASSIVTDEKLFF
>TRBJ2-3|NA|TRBV10-1|TRBD1
TGCGCCAGCAGTGGACAGGGGCCGGATACGCAGTATTTT
CASSGQGPDTQYF
>TRBJ2-3|NA|TRBV14|NA
TGTGCCAGCAGCCAAGATAAGCGAACTAGCAAGTTTGGCGGCACAGATACGCAGTATTTT
CASSQDKRTSKFGGTDTQYF
>TRBJ1-1|NA|TRBV29-1|NA
TGCAGCGTTGATCTTAAATCCAGGGTAGATACTGAAGCTTTCTTT
CSVDLKSRVDTEAFF
>TRBJ1-5|NA|TRBV6-1|TRBD1
TGTGCCAGCAGCCGACAGGGGTTGAACAATCAGCCCCAGCATTTT
CASSRQGLNNQPQHF
>TRBJ2-3|NA|TRBV9|NA
TGTGCCAGCAGCGTAGATCTCACAGATACGCAGTATTTT
CASSVDLTDTQYF
>TRBJ1-6|NA|TRBV30|NA
TGTGCCTGGAGTCCCCCGGGCAGCCTACGGTCACCCCTCCACTTT
CAWSPPGSLRSPLHF